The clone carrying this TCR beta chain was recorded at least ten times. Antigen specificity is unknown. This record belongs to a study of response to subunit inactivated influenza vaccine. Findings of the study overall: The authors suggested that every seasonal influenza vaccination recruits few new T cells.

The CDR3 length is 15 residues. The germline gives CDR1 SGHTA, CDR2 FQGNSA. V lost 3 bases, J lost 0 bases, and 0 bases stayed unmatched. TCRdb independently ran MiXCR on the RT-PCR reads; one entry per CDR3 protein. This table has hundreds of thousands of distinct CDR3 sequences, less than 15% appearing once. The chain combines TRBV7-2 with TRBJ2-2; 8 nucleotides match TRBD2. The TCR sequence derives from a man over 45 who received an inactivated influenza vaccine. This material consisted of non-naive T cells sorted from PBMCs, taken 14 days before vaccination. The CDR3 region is CASSFSGANTGELFF. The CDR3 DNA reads TGTGCCAGCAGCTTTAGCGGGGCGAACACCGGGGAGCTGTTTTTT.